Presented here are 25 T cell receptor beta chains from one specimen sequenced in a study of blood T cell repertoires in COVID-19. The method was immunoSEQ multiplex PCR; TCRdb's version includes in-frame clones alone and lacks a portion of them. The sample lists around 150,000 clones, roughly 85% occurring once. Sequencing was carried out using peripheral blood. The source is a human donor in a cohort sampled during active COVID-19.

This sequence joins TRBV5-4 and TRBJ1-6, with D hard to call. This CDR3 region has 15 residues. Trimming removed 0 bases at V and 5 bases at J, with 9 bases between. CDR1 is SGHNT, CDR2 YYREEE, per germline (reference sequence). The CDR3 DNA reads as TGTGCCAGCAGCTTGGGGAACTATAATAATTCACCCCTCCACTTT. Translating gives CASSLGNYNNSPLHF.

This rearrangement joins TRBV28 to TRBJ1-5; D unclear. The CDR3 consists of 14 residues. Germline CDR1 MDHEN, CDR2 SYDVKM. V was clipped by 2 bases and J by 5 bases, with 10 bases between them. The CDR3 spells CASSLPPSDQPQHF. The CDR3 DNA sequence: TGTGCCAGCAGTTTACCCCCTTCTGATCAGCCCCAGCATTTT.

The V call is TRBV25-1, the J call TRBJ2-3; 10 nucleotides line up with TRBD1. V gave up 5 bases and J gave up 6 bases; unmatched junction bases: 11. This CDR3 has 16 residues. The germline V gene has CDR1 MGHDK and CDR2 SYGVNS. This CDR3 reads CASSQFGTGAPDTQYF. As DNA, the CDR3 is TGTGCCAGCAGTCAGTTCGGGACAGGGGCCCCCGATACGCAGTATTTT. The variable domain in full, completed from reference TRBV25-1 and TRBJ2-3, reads EADIYQTPRYLVIGTGKKITLECSQTMGHDKMYWYQQDPGMELHLIHYSYGVNSTEKGDLSSESTVSRIRTEHFPLTLESARPSHTSQYLCASSQFGTGAPDTQYFGPGTRLTVL.

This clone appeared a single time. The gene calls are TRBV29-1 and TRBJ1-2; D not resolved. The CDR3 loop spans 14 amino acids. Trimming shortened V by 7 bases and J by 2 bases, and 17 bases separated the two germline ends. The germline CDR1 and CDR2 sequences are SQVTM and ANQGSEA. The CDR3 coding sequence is TGCAGCGCCTCCGGGATGTTTGGGAACTATGGCTACACCTTC. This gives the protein CSASGMFGNYGYTF.

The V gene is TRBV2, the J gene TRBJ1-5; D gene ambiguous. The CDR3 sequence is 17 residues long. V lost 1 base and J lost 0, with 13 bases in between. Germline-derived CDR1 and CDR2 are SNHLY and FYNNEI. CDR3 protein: CASSEGMNRDSNQPQHF. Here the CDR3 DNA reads TGTGCCAGCAGTGAAGGGATGAACCGGGATAGCAATCAGCCCCAGCATTTT.

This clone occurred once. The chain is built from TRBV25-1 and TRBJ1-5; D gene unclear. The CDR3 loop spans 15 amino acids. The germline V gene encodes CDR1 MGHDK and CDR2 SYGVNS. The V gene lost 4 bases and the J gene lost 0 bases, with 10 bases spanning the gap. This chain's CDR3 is CASSGDDYSNQPQHF. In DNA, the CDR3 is TGTGCCAGCAGTGGAGACGACTATAGCAATCAGCCCCAGCATTTT.

CDR3: CASSLGGQPSYEQYF. For the CDR3, the DNA is TGTGCCAGCAGCTTAGGGGGACAGCCCTCCTACGAGCAGTACTTC. The chain is built from TRBV7-9 and TRBJ2-7; TRBD1 matches 7 bases. Germline V gene data show CDR1 as SEHNR and CDR2 as FQNEAQ (reference sequence). The CDR3 sequence is 15 residues long. With 1 base clipped from V and 0 bases from J, the junction kept 3 bases outside the gene matches. The variable domain in full, completed from reference TRBV7-9 and TRBJ2-7, reads DTGVSQNPRHKITKRGQNVTFRCDPISEHNRLYWYRQTLGQGPEFLTYFQNEAQLEKSRLLSDRFSAERPKGSFSTLEIQRTEQGDSAMYLCASSLGGQPSYEQYFGPGTRLTVT.

The CDR3 sequence: CASSLWGLALGQETQYF. Written as DNA, the CDR3 is TGTGCCAGCAGCTTGTGGGGACTAGCGCTAGGTCAAGAGACCCAGTACTTC. This sequence joins TRBV5-5 and TRBJ2-5; 10 nucleotides agree with TRBD2. The CDR3 totals 17 residues. Trimming took 1 base from V and 2 from J; bases not matched to a gene: 8. Germline lookup yields CDR1 SGHKS and CDR2 YYEKEE (reference sequence). The complete variable domain, with remaining parts taken from reference TRBV5-5 and TRBJ2-5, reads DAGVTQSPTHLIKTRGQQVTLRCSPISGHKSVSWYQQVLGQGPQFIFQYYEKEERGRGNFPDRFSARQFPNYSSELNVNALLLGDSALYLCASSLWGLALGQETQYFGPGTRLLVL.

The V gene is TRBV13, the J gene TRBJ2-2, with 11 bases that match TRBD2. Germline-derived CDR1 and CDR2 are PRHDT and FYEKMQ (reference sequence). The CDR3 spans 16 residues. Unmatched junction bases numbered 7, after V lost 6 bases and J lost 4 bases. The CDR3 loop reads CASSPRLAGSTGELFF. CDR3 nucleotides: TGTGCCAGCAGTCCCCGACTAGCGGGATCCACCGGGGAGCTGTTTTTT. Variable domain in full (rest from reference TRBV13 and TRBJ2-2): AAGVIQSPRHLIKEKRETATLKCYPIPRHDTVYWYQQGPGQDPQFLISFYEKMQSDKGSIPDRFSAQQFSDYHSELNMSSLELGDSALYFCASSPRLAGSTGELFFGEGSRLTVL.

The CDR3 coding sequence is TGTGCCAGCAGCAAACTGAATGGGACAGAGATGAACACTGAAGCTTTCTTT. Its translation: CASSKLNGTEMNTEAFF. The rearrangement uses TRBV21-1 and TRBJ1-1; TRBD1 is the table's D call, not checked against the DNA. TRBV21-1 is shown as a pseudogene. There are 17 residues in the CDR3.

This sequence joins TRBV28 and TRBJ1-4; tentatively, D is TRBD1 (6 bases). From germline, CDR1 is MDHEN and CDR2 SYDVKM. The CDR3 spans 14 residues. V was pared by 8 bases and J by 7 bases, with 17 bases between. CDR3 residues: CASWEGGASEKLFF. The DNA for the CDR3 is TGTGCCAGCTGGGAGGGGGGGGCAAGTGAAAAACTGTTTTTT.

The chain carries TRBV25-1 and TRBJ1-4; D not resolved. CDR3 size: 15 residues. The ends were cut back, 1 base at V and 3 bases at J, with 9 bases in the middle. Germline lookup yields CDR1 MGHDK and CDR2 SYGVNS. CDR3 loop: CASSESGSSNEKLFF. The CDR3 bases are TGTGCCAGCAGTGAATCGGGGTCTTCTAATGAAAAACTGTTTTTT.

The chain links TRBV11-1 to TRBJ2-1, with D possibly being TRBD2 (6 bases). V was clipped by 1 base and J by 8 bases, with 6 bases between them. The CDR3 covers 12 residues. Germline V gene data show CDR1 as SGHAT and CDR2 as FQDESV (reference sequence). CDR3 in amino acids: CASSLGLDEQFF. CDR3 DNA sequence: TGTGCCAGCAGCTTAGGACTAGATGAGCAGTTCTTC.

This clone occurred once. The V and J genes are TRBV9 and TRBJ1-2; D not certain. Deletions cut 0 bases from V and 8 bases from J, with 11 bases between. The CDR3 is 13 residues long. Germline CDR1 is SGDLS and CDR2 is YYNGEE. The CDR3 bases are TGTGCCAGCAGCGTAGAGGACTACGAGGGCTACACCTTC. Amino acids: CASSVEDYEGYTF.

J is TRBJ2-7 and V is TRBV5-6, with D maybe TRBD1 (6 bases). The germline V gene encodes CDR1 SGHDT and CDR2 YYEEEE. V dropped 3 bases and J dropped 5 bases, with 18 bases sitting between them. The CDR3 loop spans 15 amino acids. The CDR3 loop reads CASSSGPRGSNEQYF. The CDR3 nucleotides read TGTGCCAGCAGCTCAGGCCCCAGGGGCAGCAACGAGCAGTACTTC.

In DNA form, the CDR3 reads TGTGCCAGCAGTTACCCTGGGACTAGGGGCTACGAGCAGTACTTC. This codes for CASSYPGTRGYEQYF. The gene calls are TRBV6-2 or TRBV6-3 and TRBJ2-7, with 8 bases aligning to TRBD2. The CDR3 is made up of 15 amino acids. V gave up 2 bases and J gave up 3 bases; unmatched junction bases: 6. CDR1 is MNHEY, CDR2 SVGEGT, per germline.

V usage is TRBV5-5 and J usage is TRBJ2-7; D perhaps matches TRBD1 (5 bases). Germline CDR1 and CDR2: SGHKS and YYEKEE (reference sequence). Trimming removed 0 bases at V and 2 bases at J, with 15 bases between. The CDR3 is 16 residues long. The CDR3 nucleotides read TGTGCCAGCAGCTTGGATCCAGGGAATGTGGCCTACGAGCAGTACTTC. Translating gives CASSLDPGNVAYEQYF.

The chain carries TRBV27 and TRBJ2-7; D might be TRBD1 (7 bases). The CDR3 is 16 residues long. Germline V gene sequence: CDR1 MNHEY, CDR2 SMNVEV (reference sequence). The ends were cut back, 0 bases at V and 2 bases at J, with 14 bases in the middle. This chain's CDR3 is CASSLSWGDRTYEQYF. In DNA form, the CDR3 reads TGTGCCAGCAGTTTATCGTGGGGGGACAGAACCTACGAGCAGTACTTC.

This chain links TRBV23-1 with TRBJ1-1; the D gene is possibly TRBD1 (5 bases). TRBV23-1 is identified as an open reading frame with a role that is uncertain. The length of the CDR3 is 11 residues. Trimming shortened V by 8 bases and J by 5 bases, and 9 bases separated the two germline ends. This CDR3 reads CASRSGTEAFF. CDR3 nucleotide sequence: TGCGCCAGCCGATCAGGGACTGAAGCTTTCTTT.

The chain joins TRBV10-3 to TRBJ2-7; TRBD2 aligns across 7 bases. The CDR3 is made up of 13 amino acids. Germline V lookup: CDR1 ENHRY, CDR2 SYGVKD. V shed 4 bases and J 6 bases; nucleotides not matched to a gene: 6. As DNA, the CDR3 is TGTGCCATCAGTGTATCGGGGGAGGGCGAGCAGTACTTC. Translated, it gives CAISVSGEGEQYF.

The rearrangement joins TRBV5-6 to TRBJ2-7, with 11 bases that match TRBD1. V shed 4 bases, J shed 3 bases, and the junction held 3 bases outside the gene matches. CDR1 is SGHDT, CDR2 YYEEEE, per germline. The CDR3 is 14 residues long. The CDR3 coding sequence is TGTGCCAGCAGCCGAGGGACAGGGGGCTACGAGCAGTACTTC. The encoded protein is CASSRGTGGYEQYF.

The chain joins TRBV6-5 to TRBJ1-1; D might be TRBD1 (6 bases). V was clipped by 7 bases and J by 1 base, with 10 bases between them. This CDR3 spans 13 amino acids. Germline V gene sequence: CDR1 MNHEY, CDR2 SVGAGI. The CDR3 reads CASNGQPNTEAFF. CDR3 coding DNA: TGTGCCAGCAATGGACAGCCGAACACTGAAGCTTTCTTT.

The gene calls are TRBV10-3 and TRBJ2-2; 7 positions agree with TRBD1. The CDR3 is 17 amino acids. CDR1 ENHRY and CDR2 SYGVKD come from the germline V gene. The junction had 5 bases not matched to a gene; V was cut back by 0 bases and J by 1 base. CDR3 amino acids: CAISESATGWNTGELFF. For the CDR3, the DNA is TGTGCCATCAGTGAGTCGGCGACAGGGTGGAACACCGGGGAGCTGTTTTTT.

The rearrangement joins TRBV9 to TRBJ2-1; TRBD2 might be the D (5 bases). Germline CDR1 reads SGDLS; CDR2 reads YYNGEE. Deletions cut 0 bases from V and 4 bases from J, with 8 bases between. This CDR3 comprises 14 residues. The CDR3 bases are TGTGCCAGCAGCGTAGGCCCGGGATACAATGAGCAGTTCTTC. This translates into CASSVGPGYNEQFF.

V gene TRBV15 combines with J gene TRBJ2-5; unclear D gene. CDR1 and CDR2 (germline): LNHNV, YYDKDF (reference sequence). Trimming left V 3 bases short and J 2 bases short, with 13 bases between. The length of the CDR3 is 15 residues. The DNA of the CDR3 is TGTGCCACCAGCAGCCCCGGGTCGGATCAAGAGACCCAGTACTTC. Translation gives CATSSPGSDQETQYF.